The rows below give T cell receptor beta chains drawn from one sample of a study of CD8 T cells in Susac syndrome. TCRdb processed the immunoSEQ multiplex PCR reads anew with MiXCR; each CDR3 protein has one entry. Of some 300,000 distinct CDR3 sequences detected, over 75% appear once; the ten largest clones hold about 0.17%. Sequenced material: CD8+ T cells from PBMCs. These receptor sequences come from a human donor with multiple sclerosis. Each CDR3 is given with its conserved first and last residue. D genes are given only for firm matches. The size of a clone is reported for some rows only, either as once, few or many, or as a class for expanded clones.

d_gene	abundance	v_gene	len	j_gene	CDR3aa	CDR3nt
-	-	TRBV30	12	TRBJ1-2	CAWRGVVYGYTF	TGTGCCTGGAGGGGGGTGGTCTATGGCTACACCTTC
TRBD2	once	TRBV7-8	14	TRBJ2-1	CASSLGGGFNEQFF	TGTGCCAGCAGCTTAGGGGGGGGATTCAATGAGCAGTTCTTC
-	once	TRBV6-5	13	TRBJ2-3	CASLEFDTDTQYF	TGTGCCAGTCTGGAGTTCGACACAGATACGCAGTATTTT
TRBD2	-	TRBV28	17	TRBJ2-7	CASSMGLAGFSAYEQYF	TGTGCCAGCAGTATGGGACTAGCGGGATTTTCGGCCTACGAGCAGTACTTC
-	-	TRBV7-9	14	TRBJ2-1	CASSARQLWYEQFF	TGTGCCAGCAGCGCCCGACAGTTGTGGTATGAGCAGTTCTTC
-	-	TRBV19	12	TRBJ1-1	CASSIMGTEAFF	TGTGCCAGTAGTATCATGGGGACTGAAGCTTTCTTT
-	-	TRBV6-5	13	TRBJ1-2	CASTKQRNYGYTF	TGTGCCAGCACCAAACAGAGAAACTATGGCTACACCTTC
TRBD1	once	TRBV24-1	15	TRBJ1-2	CATSEGTGVVYGYTF	TGTGCCACCAGTGAGGGGACAGGGGTAGTCTATGGCTACACCTTC
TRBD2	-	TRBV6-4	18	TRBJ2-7	CASSGPGRAWLGSYEQYF	TGTGCCAGCAGTGGCCCCGGGAGGGCCTGGCTGGGGTCCTACGAGCAGTACTTC
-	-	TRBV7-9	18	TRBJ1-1	CASRPSGTRHLLNTEAFF	TGTGCCAGCAGACCTTCTGGGACACGCCATTTATTGAACACTGAAGCTTTCTTT
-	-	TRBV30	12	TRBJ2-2	CAWNSAEIELFF	TGTGCCTGGAATTCGGCGGAGATCGAGCTGTTTTTT
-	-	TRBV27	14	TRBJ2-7	CASSLWGEGYEQYF	TGTGCCAGCAGTTTATGGGGGGAAGGCTACGAGCAGTACTTC
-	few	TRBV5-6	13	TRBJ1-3	CASSLGGGNTIYF	TGTGCCAGCAGCTTAGGTGGGGGAAACACCATATATTTT
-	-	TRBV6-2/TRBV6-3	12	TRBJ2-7	CASSYDEYEQYF	TGTGCCAGCAGTTACGATGAGTACGAGCAGTACTTC
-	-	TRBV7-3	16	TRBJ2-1	CASSLGGPATYNEQFF	TGTGCCAGCAGCCTAGGCGGGCCCGCTACCTACAATGAGCAGTTCTTC
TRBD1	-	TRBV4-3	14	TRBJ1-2	CASSQGTGDYGYTF	TGCGCCAGCAGCCAAGGGACAGGGGACTATGGCTACACCTTC
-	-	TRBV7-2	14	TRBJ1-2	CASSSGFAYHGYTF	TGTGCCAGCAGCTCCGGATTTGCTTACCATGGCTACACCTTC
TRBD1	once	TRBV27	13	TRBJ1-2	CASSFTGDYGYTF	TGTGCCAGCAGTTTTACAGGGGACTATGGCTACACCTTC